The clone carrying this T cell receptor beta chain came up many times. Combining iRepertoire HTBI primers with Arm-PCR of CDR3 regions, the authors built TCR beta libraries. TCRdb recomputed calls from the multiplex PCR reads with MiXCR, one row per CDR3 protein. Here the sample spans a few hundred thousand distinct CDR3 sequences, less than 25% being singletons. This CDR3 has 13 residues. Germline CDR1 is MDHEN and CDR2 is SYDVKM. Trimming took 6 bases from V and 7 from J, leaving 13 bases between them. The sample's time point: persistent/refractory GD, antithyroid drugs over 5 years with positive TRAb. PBMCs provided the RNA from which the TCR library was made. The EDTA tubes were filled with about 9 milliliters of drawn peripheral blood. This sample is part of a study of regulatory T cells in long-lasting Graves disease.

The rearrangement links TRBV28 to TRBJ1-5; D is ambiguous. The receptor's source is a female donor with Graves disease. Sequenced material: peripheral blood mononuclear cells (PBMCs), taken when the disease was refractory, from a patient treated with antithyroid drugs. The CDR3 DNA sequence: TGTGCCAGCAGCCTTGACCGGCTACAGCCCCAGCATTTT. Amino acid sequence: CASSLDRLQPQHF.